One and the same sample provided the 19 T cell receptor beta chains below, sequenced in a study of cytomegalovirus exposure and HLA in healthy donors. This PCR relied on a set of 60 Vbeta primers and 13 Jbeta primers. Using immunoSEQ multiplex PCR, the repertoire was profiled, and TCRdb retains in-frame clones only, with some absent. The sample has 140,000 to 150,000 clones; around 79% are singletons. Sequenced input: PBMCs. These receptors were taken from a man aged 35 to 55 in good health and CMV-seropositive.

J is TRBJ2-1 and V is TRBV10-3, with 8 bases fitting TRBD2. J was trimmed by 6 bases and V by 4 bases; bases with no gene match: 8. The CDR3 spans 15 residues. The germline V gene encodes CDR1 ENHRY and CDR2 SYGVKD. The CDR3 reads CAISGQREFANEQFF. The CDR3 DNA sequence: TGTGCCATCAGTGGCCAGCGGGAGTTCGCCAATGAGCAGTTCTTC.

The count of this clone is one. This chain uses TRBV9 with TRBJ2-1; TRBD2 matches at 13 bases. With V trimmed by 0 bases and J by 7 bases, 4 bases remained unmatched. The germline V gene encodes CDR1 SGDLS and CDR2 YYNGEE. The CDR3 is 16 residues long. CDR3 nucleotide sequence: TGTGCCAGCAGCGTAGGGGGACTAGCGGGAATTAATGAGCAGTTCTTC. It is translated as CASSVGGLAGINEQFF.

This sequence joins TRBV7-2 and TRBJ1-4; D is perhaps TRBD1 (5 bases). Germline V lookup: CDR1 SGHTA, CDR2 FQGNSA. CDR3 length equals 17 residues. Between the trimmed V and J ends, which lost 3 bases and 3 bases, there was a span of 17 bases. The CDR3 reads CASSLTPGGGANEKLFF. The DNA of the CDR3 is TGTGCCAGCAGCTTGACCCCGGGGGGGGGAGCTAATGAAAAACTGTTTTTT.

This clone was counted between two and nine times. The chain links TRBV7-9 to TRBJ2-7; 9 bases fit TRBD1. Germline V gene sequence: CDR1 SEHNR, CDR2 FQNEAQ (reference sequence). V gave up 4 bases and J gave up 3 bases; unmatched junction bases: 4. CDR3 length: 14 residues. DNA of the CDR3: TGTGCCAGCAGCTCCCGGACAGGGGTCTACGAGCAGTACTTC. Translation gives CASSSRTGVYEQYF. Supplemented by reference TRBV7-9 and TRBJ2-7, the full variable domain reads DTGVSQNPRHKITKRGQNVTFRCDPISEHNRLYWYRQTLGQGPEFLTYFQNEAQLEKSRLLSDRFSAERPKGSFSTLEIQRTEQGDSAMYLCASSSRTGVYEQYFGPGTRLTVT.

V is TRBV2 and J is TRBJ2-6; maybe TRBD1 (5 bases). CDR1 is SNHLY, CDR2 FYNNEI, per germline. The V end lost 4 bases, the J end lost 3 bases, and 10 bases lay between the germline ends. This CDR3 comprises 15 residues. CDR3 in amino acids: CASSASGIGANVLTF. For the CDR3, the DNA is TGTGCCAGCAGTGCATCAGGGATTGGGGCCAACGTCCTGACTTTC.

V and J are TRBV21-1 and TRBJ2-5; TRBD1, as called in the table, went unchecked against the DNA. The J call is doubtful: the DNA matches TRBJ2-7 better. TRBV21-1 is a pseudogene locus. The CDR3 runs 16 residues. The CDR3 sequence: CASSKNQGSLSYEQYF. The CDR3 DNA reads as TGTGCCAGCAGCAAAAACCAGGGCTCACTCTCCTACGAGCAGTACTTC.

This clone was seen more than once but under ten times. The chain employs TRBV6-1 and TRBJ1-5; maybe TRBD1 (6 bases). V dropped 0 bases and J dropped 0 bases, with 15 bases sitting between them. Germline CDR1 is MNHNS and CDR2 is SASEGT. This CDR3 is built from 18 residues. The CDR3 loop reads CASSEARGGINSNQPQHF. CDR3 nucleotides: TGTGCCAGCAGTGAAGCGCGAGGGGGAATTAATAGCAATCAGCCCCAGCATTTT.

This clone has more than one count but fewer than ten. This sequence joins TRBV7-6 and TRBJ2-2; 7 bases match TRBD1. Trimming at V came to 5 bases and at J to 3 bases, leaving 3 bases not matched to a gene. Per the germline V gene, CDR1 is SGHVS and CDR2 is FNYEAQ. This CDR3 is built from 14 residues. The CDR3 is CASSTTGYTGELFF. CDR3 coding DNA: TGTGCCAGCAGCACGACAGGGTACACCGGGGAGCTGTTTTTT.

This clone was observed once. This rearrangement joins TRBV9 to TRBJ1-4, with TRBD1 matching over 9 bases. V gave up 3 bases and J gave up 5 bases; unmatched junction bases: 5. The CDR3 runs to 15 residues. Germline assignment: CDR1 SGDLS and CDR2 YYNGEE. The CDR3 loop is CASSATGTGNEKLFF. The CDR3 region has the DNA TGTGCCAGCAGCGCCACAGGGACAGGGAATGAAAAACTGTTTTTT.

The CDR3 reads CASSFPGQETQYF. CDR3 bases: TGCGCCAGCAGCTTCCCCGGGCAAGAGACCCAGTACTTC. The V and J genes are TRBV5-1 and TRBJ2-5; D gene unclear. This CDR3 contains 13 residues. V was shortened by 2 bases and J by 2 bases, with 7 bases between the two germline ends. Germline V CDR1 and CDR2: SGHRS, YFSETQ. The full variable domain, in which reference TRBV5-1 and TRBJ2-5 provide the parts outside the CDR3, is KAGVTQTPRYLIKTRGQQVTLSCSPISGHRSVSWYQQTPGQGLQFLFEYFSETQRNKGNFPGRFSGRQFSNSRSEMNVSTLELGDSALYLCASSFPGQETQYFGPGTRLLVL.

V is TRBV7-9 and J is TRBJ2-1; 11 positions match TRBD2. Germline V CDR1 and CDR2: SEHNR, FQNEAQ (reference sequence). V lost 0 bases to trimming and J lost 6 bases; unmatched junction nucleotides: 4. The CDR3 is 16 residues long. As DNA, the CDR3 is TGTGCCAGCAGCTTAGCGGTGCTAGCGGGAGGCAATGAGCAGTTCTTC. This codes for CASSLAVLAGGNEQFF.

J is TRBJ1-5 and V is TRBV19; unclear D gene. CDR1 and CDR2 from the germline V gene are LNHDA and SQIVND (reference sequence). The V end was cut by 5 bases, the J end by 9 bases, with 11 bases between. This CDR3 contains 12 residues. The CDR3 here is CASSLLGWPQHF. In nucleotides, the CDR3 is TGTGCCAGTAGTCTCCTAGGTTGGCCCCAGCATTTT.

This clone was observed a handful of times. The genes are TRBV9 and TRBJ2-7; 7 bases map to TRBD1. The CDR3 loop spans 15 amino acids. Germline V gives CDR1 SGDLS, CDR2 YYNGEE. V lost 1 base and J lost 0; bases outside the gene matches: 4. The CDR3 protein is CASSVFGDSSYEQYF. DNA of the CDR3: TGTGCCAGCAGCGTATTTGGGGACAGCTCCTACGAGCAGTACTTC.

This clone was detected only a few times. This sequence joins TRBV29-1 and TRBJ2-7; D possibly corresponds to TRBD1 (6 bases). Germline V gene lookup returns CDR1 SQVTM and CDR2 ANQGSEA. CDR3 size: 13 residues. V gave up 6 bases and J gave up 2 bases, with 14 bases separating them. CDR3: CSVGTGPTYEQYF. CDR3 sequence (DNA): TGCAGCGTCGGAACAGGGCCCACCTACGAGCAGTACTTC.

The rearrangement links TRBV7-9 to TRBJ2-1; 10 bases are shared with TRBD1. Trimming cost V 5 bases and J 1 base; bases outside gene matches: 2. Germline values: CDR1 SEHNR, CDR2 FQNEAQ (reference sequence). This CDR3 is built from 15 residues. The CDR3 nucleotides read TGTGCCAGCAGCCGGACAGGGGGGTCCTACAATGAGCAGTTCTTC. Translation gives CASSRTGGSYNEQFF. Variable domain in full (rest from reference TRBV7-9 and TRBJ2-1): DTGVSQNPRHKITKRGQNVTFRCDPISEHNRLYWYRQTLGQGPEFLTYFQNEAQLEKSRLLSDRFSAERPKGSFSTLEIQRTEQGDSAMYLCASSRTGGSYNEQFFGPGTRLTVL.

CDR3 residues: CASSVVTGAGYTF. The CDR3 region has the DNA TGTGCCAGCAGCGTAGTCACAGGGGCCGGCTACACCTTC. The V gene is TRBV9, the J gene TRBJ1-2, with TRBD1 identical over 7 bases. Germline V gives CDR1 SGDLS, CDR2 YYNGEE. Trimming took 0 bases from V and 8 from J; bases not matched to a gene: 4. The CDR3 length is 13 residues.

The chain links TRBV2 to TRBJ1-2; the D is unclear. The CDR3 contains 11 residues. CDR1 and CDR2 (germline): SNHLY, FYNNEI. The V end was cut by 7 bases, the J end by 1 base, with 4 bases between. CDR3 sequence (DNA): TGTGCCAGCACTCTTAACTATGGCTACACCTTC. Its translation: CASTLNYGYTF.

As for this clone: Other nucleotide sequences from this sample produce the same CDR3. The rearrangement joins TRBV18 to TRBJ2-1; 9 bases agree with TRBD2. Germline V gene sequence: CDR1 KGHSH, CDR2 LQKENI. The CDR3 extends over 13 amino acids. Losses at the gene ends were 1 base for V and 8 bases for J; bases not matched to a gene: 0. The CDR3: CASSPQREDEQFF. CDR3 coding DNA: TGTGCCAGCTCACCACAGCGGGAGGATGAGCAGTTCTTC.

The V gene is TRBV28, the J gene TRBJ2-5, with 7 bases matching TRBD1. Per germline, CDR1 MDHEN and CDR2 SYDVKM. This CDR3 region has 15 residues. J lost 4 bases, V lost 5 bases, and 10 bases had no gene match. In DNA form, the CDR3 reads TGTGCCAGCAGTCCTTACAGGGGATCGGGAGAGACCCAGTACTTC. Protein sequence: CASSPYRGSGETQYF.